The 3 T cell receptor beta chains below were found in one sample sequenced in a study of T cell repertoires in cytomegalovirus infection. TCRdb processed the reads anew with MiXCR; each CDR3 protein has one entry. The data contain approximately 150,000 distinct CDR3 sequences, over 15% of them seen just once; the ten biggest clones take up 15% to 20%. The sample was CD8+ T cells from PBMCs. The receptors were gathered from a human donor in good health (CMV status not recorded). Some clones in this sample may be carry-over from other donors' samples.

This clonotype has a handful of counts. This rearrangement joins TRBV12-3 or TRBV12-4 to TRBJ2-1; TRBD2 agrees at 8 bases. The CDR3 runs 12 residues. V shed 11 bases and J 15 bases; nucleotides not matched to a gene: 15. The CDR3 DNA sequence: TGTGCCTGCGGGACTAGGGGGGCGCATGGGTTCTTC. Translated, it gives CACGTRGAHGFF.

The chain has TRBV6-2 or TRBV6-3 and TRBJ2-1; 9 nucleotides agree with TRBD2. This CDR3 contains 16 residues. Germline-derived CDR1 and CDR2 are MNHEY and SVGEGT. Losses at the gene ends were 6 bases for V and 4 bases for J; bases not matched to a gene: 10. DNA of the CDR3: TGTGCCAGCAGCTCGTCAATAGCGGGAGCGTACAATGAGCAGTTCTTC. Translating gives CASSSSIAGAYNEQFF.

This clonotype was seen more than once but under ten times. The rearrangement uses TRBV29-1 and TRBJ2-1; TRBD2 matches 7 bases. The CDR3 consists of 14 residues. The germline CDR1 and CDR2 sequences are SQVTM and ANQGSEA. V dropped 7 bases and J dropped 0; count of bases not matched to a gene: 6. For the CDR3, the DNA is TGCAGCGCGCGGGGACTAAGCTCCTACAATGAGCAGTTCTTC. Protein product: CSARGLSSYNEQFF.